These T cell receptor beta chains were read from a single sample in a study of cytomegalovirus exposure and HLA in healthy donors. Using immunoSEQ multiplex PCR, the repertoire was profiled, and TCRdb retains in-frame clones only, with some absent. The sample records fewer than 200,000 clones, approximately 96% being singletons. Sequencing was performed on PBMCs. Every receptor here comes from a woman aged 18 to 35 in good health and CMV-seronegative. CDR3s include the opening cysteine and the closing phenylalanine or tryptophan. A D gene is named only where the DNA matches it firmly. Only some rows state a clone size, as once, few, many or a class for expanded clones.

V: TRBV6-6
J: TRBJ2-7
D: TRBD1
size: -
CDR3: CASSYPGQGSYEQYF
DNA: TGTGCCAGCAGTTACCCCGGACAGGGCTCCTACGAGCAGTACTTC

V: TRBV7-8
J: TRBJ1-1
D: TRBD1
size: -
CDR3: CASSLDGTVNTEAFF
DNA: TGTGCCAGCAGCTTAGATGGGACAGTGAACACTGAAGCTTTCTTT

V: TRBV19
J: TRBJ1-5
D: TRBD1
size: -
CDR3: CASSMTGTAWSNQPQHF
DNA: TGTGCCAGTAGTATGACCGGGACAGCTTGGAGCAATCAGCCCCAGCATTTT

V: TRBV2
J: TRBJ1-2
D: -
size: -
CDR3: CASSSGESNYGYTF
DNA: TGTGCCAGCAGCTCCGGTGAGAGTAACTATGGCTACACCTTC

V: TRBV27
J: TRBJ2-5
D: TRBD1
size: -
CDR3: CASSSGTGGETQYF
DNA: TGTGCCAGCAGTTCCGGGACAGGGGGCGAGACCCAGTACTTC

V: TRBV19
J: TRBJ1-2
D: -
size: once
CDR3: CASSILETNYGYTF
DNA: TGTGCCAGTAGTATTCTGGAGACTAACTATGGCTACACCTTC

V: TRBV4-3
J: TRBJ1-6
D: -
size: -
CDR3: CASSQDLNSPLHF
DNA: TGCGCCAGCAGCCAAGACCTTAATTCACCCCTCCACTTT

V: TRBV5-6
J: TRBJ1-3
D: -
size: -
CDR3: CASSRASSGNTIYF
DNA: TGTGCCAGCAGCCGCGCGAGCTCTGGAAACACCATATATTTT

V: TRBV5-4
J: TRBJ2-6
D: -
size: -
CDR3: CASSVFRRSGANVLTF
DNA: TGTGCCAGCAGCGTATTCAGGCGCTCTGGGGCCAACGTCCTGACTTTC

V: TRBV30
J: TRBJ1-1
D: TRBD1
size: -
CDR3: CASETSNRGFLAFF
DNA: TGTGCCTCAGAGACCTCAAACAGGGGGTTCCTCGCTTTCTTT

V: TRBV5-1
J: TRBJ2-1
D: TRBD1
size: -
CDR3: CASSLAGTEYNEQFF
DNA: TGCGCCAGCAGCTTGGCAGGGACAGAATACAATGAGCAGTTCTTC

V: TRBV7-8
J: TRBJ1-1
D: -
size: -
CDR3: CASSPLPQGSPFAEAFF
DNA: TGTGCCAGCAGCCCCCTCCCGCAGGGGTCGCCTTTCGCTGAAGCTTTCTTT

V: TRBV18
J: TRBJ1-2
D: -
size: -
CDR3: CASSPMLAGTELHGYTF
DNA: TGTGCCAGCTCGCCTATGCTTGCCGGGACTGAGCTGCATGGCTACACCTTC

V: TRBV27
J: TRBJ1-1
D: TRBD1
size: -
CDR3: CASSSGTGADTEAFF
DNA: TGTGCCAGCAGTTCTGGGACAGGGGCCGACACTGAAGCTTTCTTT

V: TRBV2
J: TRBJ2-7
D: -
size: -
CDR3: CASSESQGTYPYEQYF
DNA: TGTGCCAGCAGTGAATCACAGGGAACTTACCCCTACGAGCAGTACTTC

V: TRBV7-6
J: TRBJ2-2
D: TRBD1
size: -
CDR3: CASSLALPGQSTSGELFF
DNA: TGTGCCAGCAGCTTAGCGTTACCGGGACAGAGTACCTCGGGGGAGCTGTTTTTT

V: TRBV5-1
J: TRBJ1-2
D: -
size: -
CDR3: CASSASTGSYGYTF
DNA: TGCGCCAGCAGCGCCTCAACAGGTTCCTATGGCTACACCTTC

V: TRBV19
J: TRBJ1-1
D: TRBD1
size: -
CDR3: CASSIGYGTGPTEAFF
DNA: TGTGCCAGTAGTATTGGTTATGGGACAGGGCCCACTGAAGCTTTCTTT

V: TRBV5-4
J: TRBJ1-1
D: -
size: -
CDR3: CASSLGVGGATNTEAFF
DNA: TGTGCCAGCAGCTTGGGCGTGGGTGGGGCAACGAACACTGAAGCTTTCTTT

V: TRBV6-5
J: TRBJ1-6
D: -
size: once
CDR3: CASSSRDAYNSPLHF
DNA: TGTGCCAGCAGCTCGCGGGACGCCTATAATTCACCCCTCCACTTT

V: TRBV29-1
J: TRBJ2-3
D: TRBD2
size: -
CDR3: CSVRRWGGDDTDTQYF
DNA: TGCAGCGTTCGTCGGTGGGGGGGGGATGACACAGATACGCAGTATTTT

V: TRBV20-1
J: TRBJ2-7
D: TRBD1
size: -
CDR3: CSAPTQGAPYF
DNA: TGCAGTGCTCCTACTCAGGGGGCTCCGTACTTC

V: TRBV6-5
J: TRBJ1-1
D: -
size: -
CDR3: CASSSSPGEGTEAFF
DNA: TGTGCCAGCAGTTCCTCCCCGGGGGAGGGCACTGAAGCTTTCTTT

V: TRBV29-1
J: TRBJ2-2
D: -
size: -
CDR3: CSVITRGNTGELFF
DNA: TGCAGCGTCATCACCAGGGGAAACACCGGGGAGCTGTTTTTT

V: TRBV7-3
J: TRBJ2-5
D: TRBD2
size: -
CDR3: CASSFIGGAQETQYF
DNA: TGTGCCAGCAGCTTTATCGGGGGGGCCCAAGAGACCCAGTACTTC

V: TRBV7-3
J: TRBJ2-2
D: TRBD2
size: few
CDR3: CASSFTLTSGGGELFF
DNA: TGTGCCAGCAGCTTTACACTTACTAGCGGTGGCGGGGAGCTGTTTTTT

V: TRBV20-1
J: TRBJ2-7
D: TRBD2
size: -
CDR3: CSAVGGGEQYF
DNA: TGCAGTGCTGTCGGGGGGGGAGAGCAGTACTTC

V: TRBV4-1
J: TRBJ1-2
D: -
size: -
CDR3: CASSQDTSWAGKGYTF
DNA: TGCGCCAGCAGCCAAGATACGAGTTGGGCAGGGAAAGGCTACACCTTC

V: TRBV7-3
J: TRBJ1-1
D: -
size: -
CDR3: CASSFGGRGNTEAFF
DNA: TGTGCCAGCAGCTTCGGGGGGCGGGGGAACACTGAAGCTTTCTTT

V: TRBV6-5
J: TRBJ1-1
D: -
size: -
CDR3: CASSYSSRGTEAFF
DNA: TGTGCCAGCAGTTACTCGAGTAGGGGCACTGAAGCTTTCTTT

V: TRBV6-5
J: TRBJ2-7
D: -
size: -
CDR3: CASSAGRGWYEQYF
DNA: TGTGCCAGCAGCGCCGGCAGGGGATGGTACGAGCAGTACTTC

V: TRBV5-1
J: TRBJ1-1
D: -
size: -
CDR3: CASSRTNPMNTEAFF
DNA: TGCGCCAGCAGTCGCACTAATCCAATGAACACTGAAGCTTTCTTT

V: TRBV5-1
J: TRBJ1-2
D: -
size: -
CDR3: CASSPPIGGYGYTF
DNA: TGCGCCAGCAGCCCGCCTATCGGGGGGTATGGCTACACCTTC

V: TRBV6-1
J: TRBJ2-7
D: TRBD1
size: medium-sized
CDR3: CASSEPPGQGRDEQYF
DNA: TGTGCCAGCAGTGAACCCCCGGGACAGGGTCGCGACGAGCAGTACTTC

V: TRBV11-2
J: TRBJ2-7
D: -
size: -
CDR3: CASTGSGVSGEQYF
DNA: TGTGCCAGCACCGGATCAGGGGTTTCTGGCGAGCAGTACTTC

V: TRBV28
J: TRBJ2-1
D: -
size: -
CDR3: CASTKRGAGYNEQFF
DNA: TGTGCCAGCACTAAACGGGGGGCCGGATACAATGAGCAGTTCTTC

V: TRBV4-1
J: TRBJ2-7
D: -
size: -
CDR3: CASSQSVQGIPYEQYF
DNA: TGCGCCAGCAGCCAGAGCGTACAGGGAATACCCTACGAGCAGTACTTC

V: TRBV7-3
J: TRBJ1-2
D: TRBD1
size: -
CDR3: CASSLGTGNHGYTF
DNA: TGTGCCAGCAGCTTAGGGACAGGGAATCATGGCTACACCTTC

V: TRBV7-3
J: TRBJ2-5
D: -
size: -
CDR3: CASSPKTGRKETQYF
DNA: TGTGCCAGCAGCCCTAAGACAGGACGGAAAGAGACCCAGTACTTC

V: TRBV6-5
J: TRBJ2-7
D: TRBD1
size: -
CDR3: CASSRQGAREQYF
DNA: TGTGCCAGCAGTCGACAGGGGGCGCGCGAGCAGTACTTC

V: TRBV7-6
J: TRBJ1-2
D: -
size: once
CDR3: CASSLIRGDGYTF
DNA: TGTGCCAGCAGCTTGATTAGAGGAGATGGCTACACCTTC

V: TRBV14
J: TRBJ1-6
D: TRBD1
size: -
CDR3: CAIADRDYNSPLHF
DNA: TGTGCCATCGCGGACAGGGATTATAATTCACCCCTCCACTTT